Listed below are T cell receptor beta chains from one sample, sequenced in a study of cytomegalovirus exposure and HLA in healthy donors. Method: immunoSEQ multiplex PCR; TCRdb's copy keeps in-frame clones and lacks some. The table includes 70,000 to 90,000 clones, around 83% detected once. The sample comprised PBMCs. These receptors all stem from a man aged 70-80 years in good health and CMV-seropositive. Each CDR3 is given with its conserved first and last residue. D genes are given only for firm matches. Expanded clones are given a class, and other clones once, few, many or no size at all.

j_call,v_call,clone_size,d_call,cdr3_aa,cdr3_nt
TRBJ1-4,TRBV29-1,NA,NA,CSVLRGNEKLFF,TGCAGCGTTCTCCGGGGGAATGAAAAACTGTTTTTT
TRBJ1-1,TRBV7-2,NA,NA,CASSLSPLRQTNTEAFF,TGTGCCAGCAGCTTAAGCCCACTCAGACAGACCAACACTGAAGCTTTCTTT
TRBJ1-2,TRBV2,NA,TRBD1,CASMQGARGGYTF,TGTGCCAGCATGCAGGGGGCGAGAGGGGGCTACACCTTC
TRBJ2-1,TRBV19,NA,NA,CASSTSPSSYNEQFF,TGTGCCAGTAGTACCTCTCCGAGCTCCTACAATGAGCAGTTCTTC
TRBJ2-1,TRBV5-4,NA,NA,CASSLAEQGPVNEQFF,TGTGCCAGCAGCTTGGCCGAGCAGGGGCCGGTCAATGAGCAGTTCTTC
TRBJ1-3,TRBV9,NA,NA,CASSVEGAGNTIYF,TGTGCCAGCAGCGTAGAGGGGGCTGGAAACACCATATATTTT
TRBJ1-1,TRBV5-4,NA,TRBD1,CASSLVPGGTEAFF,TGTGCCAGCAGCTTGGTCCCAGGGGGGACTGAAGCTTTCTTT
TRBJ2-3,TRBV4-1,NA,NA,CASSPSGPQRIHTDTQYF,TGCGCCAGCAGCCCCTCGGGCCCTCAGCGGATACACACAGATACGCAGTATTTT
TRBJ2-3,TRBV7-3,NA,TRBD2,CASSFAGEDTQYF,TGTGCCAGCAGCTTTGCGGGAGAAGATACGCAGTATTTT
TRBJ1-2,TRBV29-1,NA,NA,CSARRMGASGYTF,TGCAGCGCCCGTCGGATGGGGGCGAGTGGCTACACCTTC
TRBJ1-1,TRBV9,NA,TRBD1,CASSDRGQGVKSTEAFF,TGTGCCAGCAGCGATAGAGGACAGGGAGTCAAGAGCACTGAAGCTTTCTTT
TRBJ2-5,TRBV18,NA,TRBD1,CASSPPGQGAETQYF,TGTGCCAGCTCACCACCTGGACAGGGGGCTGAGACCCAGTACTTC
TRBJ1-1,TRBV6-6,few,TRBD1,CASRQGDTEAFF,TGTGCCAGCCGACAGGGGGACACTGAAGCTTTCTTT
TRBJ2-7,TRBV10-3,NA,TRBD2,CAISELAGGNEQYF,TGTGCCATCAGTGAGTTAGCGGGGGGGAACGAGCAGTACTTC
TRBJ1-2,TRBV29-1,NA,NA,CSAGHINYGYTF,TGCAGCGCTGGACACATTAACTATGGCTACACCTTC
TRBJ2-1,TRBV28,NA,TRBD2,CASSTGTRPSGEQFF,TGTGCCAGCAGCACCGGGACTAGACCCTCGGGTGAGCAGTTCTTC
TRBJ2-1,TRBV11-2,NA,NA,CASSPVGQRSPLNEQFF,TGTGCCAGCAGCCCCGTTGGACAGCGGAGCCCTCTCAATGAGCAGTTCTTC
TRBJ2-7,TRBV30,NA,TRBD2,CAWSVTSGNEQYF,TGTGCCTGGAGTGTAACTAGCGGGAACGAGCAGTACTTC
TRBJ2-5,TRBV10-3,NA,TRBD2,CAISEPGLAETQYF,TGTGCCATCAGTGAACCGGGACTAGCTGAGACCCAGTACTTC
TRBJ2-3,TRBV28,NA,NA,CASSSGAGPVMNF,TGTGCCAGCAGTTCTGGTGCCGGTCCTGTTATGAATTTT
TRBJ1-1,TRBV6-5,few,NA,CASSYSGVRNTEAFF,TGTGCCAGCAGTTACTCCGGGGTGAGGAACACTGAAGCTTTCTTT
TRBJ1-1,TRBV5-4,NA,NA,CASSFGQEPEAFF,TGTGCCAGCAGCTTTGGCCAGGAACCTGAAGCTTTCTTT
TRBJ1-1,TRBV18,NA,NA,CASSLRTPGDVNTEAFF,TGTGCCAGCTCACTACGGACCCCCGGGGATGTGAACACTGAAGCTTTCTTT
TRBJ1-1,TRBV4-1,NA,NA,CASSQDGAFEAFF,TGCGCCAGCAGCCAAGATGGGGCCTTTGAAGCTTTCTTT
TRBJ2-3,TRBV10-3,NA,TRBD2,CAISESGTSSDTQYF,TGTGCCATCAGTGAGTCCGGGACTAGCTCAGATACGCAGTATTTT
TRBJ2-3,TRBV5-4,NA,NA,CASSLGAGPPRDTQYF,TGTGCCAGCAGCTTGGGAGCGGGCCCGCCTAGGGACACGCAGTATTTT
TRBJ2-7,TRBV19,NA,NA,CASSSPGLEDEQYF,TGTGCCAGTAGCTCACCCGGGCTGGAGGACGAGCAGTACTTC